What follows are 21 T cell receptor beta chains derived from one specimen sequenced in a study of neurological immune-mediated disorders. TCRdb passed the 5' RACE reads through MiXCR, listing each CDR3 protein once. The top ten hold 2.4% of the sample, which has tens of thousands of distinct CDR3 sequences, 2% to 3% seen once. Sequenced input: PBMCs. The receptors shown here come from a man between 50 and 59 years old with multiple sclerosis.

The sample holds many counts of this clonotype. CDR3 loop: CASSYPSTGRETQYF. The CDR3 DNA reads TGTGCCAGCAGTTACCCCTCCACCGGTCGGGAGACCCAGTACTTC. The chain recombines TRBV6-2 or TRBV6-3 with TRBJ2-5; D unclear. CDR1 and CDR2 from the germline V gene are MNHEY and SVGEGT. The CDR3 covers 15 residues. V shed 2 bases and J shed 5 bases, with 15 bases lying between them.

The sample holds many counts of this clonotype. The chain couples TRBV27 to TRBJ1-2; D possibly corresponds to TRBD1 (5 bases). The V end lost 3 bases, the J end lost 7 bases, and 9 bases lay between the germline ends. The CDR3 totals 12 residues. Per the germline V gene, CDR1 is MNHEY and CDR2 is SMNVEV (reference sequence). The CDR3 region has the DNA TGTGCCAGCAGTTTTCCGGGGGGTGGCTACACCTTC. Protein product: CASSFPGGGYTF.

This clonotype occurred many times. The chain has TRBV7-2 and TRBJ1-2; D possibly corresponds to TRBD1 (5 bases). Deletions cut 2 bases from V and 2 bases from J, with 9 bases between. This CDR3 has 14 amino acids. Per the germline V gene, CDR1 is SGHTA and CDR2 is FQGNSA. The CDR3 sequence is CASSLNQGNYGYTF. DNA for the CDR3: TGTGCCAGCAGCTTAAACCAGGGAAACTATGGCTACACCTTC.

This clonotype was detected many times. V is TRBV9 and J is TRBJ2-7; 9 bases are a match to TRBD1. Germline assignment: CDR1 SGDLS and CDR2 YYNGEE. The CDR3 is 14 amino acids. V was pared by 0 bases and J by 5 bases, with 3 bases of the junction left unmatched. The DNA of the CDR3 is TGTGCCAGCAGCGTAGGGGGACAGGGCGACGAGCAGTACTTC. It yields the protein CASSVGGQGDEQYF.

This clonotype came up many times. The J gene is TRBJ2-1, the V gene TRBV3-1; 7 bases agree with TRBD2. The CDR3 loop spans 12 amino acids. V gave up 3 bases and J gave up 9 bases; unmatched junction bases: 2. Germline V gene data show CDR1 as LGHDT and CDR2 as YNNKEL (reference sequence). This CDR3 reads CASSHWGGEQFF. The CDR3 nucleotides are TGTGCCAGCAGCCACTGGGGGGGTGAGCAGTTCTTC.

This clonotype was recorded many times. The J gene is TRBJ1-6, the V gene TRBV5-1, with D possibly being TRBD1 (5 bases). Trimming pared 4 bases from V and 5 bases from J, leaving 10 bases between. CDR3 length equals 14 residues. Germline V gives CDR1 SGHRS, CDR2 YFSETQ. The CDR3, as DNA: TGCGCCAGCAGCCGGGACCCCGATAATTCACCCCTCCACTTT. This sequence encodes CASSRDPDNSPLHF.

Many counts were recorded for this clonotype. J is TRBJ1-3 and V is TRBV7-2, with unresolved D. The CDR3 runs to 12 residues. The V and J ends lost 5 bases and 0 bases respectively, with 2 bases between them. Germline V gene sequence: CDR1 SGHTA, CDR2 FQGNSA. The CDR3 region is CASSPSGNTIYF. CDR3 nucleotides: TGTGCCAGCAGCCCCTCTGGAAACACCATATATTTT.

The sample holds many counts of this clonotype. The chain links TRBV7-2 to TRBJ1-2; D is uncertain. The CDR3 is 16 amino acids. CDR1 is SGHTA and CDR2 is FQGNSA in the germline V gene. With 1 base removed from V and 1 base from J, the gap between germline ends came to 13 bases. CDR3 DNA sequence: TGTGCCAGCAGCTTAGAGTTGGGCGTTTTTAACTATGGCTACACCTTC. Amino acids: CASSLELGVFNYGYTF.

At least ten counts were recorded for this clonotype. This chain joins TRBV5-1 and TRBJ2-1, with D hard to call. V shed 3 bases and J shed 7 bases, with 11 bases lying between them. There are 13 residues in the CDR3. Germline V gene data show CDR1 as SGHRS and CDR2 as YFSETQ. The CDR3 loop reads CASSWGVDNEQFF. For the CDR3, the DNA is TGCGCCAGCAGCTGGGGTGTTGATAATGAGCAGTTCTTC.

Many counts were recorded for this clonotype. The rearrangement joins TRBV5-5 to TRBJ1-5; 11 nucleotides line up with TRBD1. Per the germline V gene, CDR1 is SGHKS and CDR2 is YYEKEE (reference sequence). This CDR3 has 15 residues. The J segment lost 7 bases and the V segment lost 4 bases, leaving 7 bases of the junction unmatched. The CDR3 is CASSRGQGAGQPQHF. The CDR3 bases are TGTGCCAGCAGCCGCGGACAGGGGGCTGGCCAGCCCCAGCATTTT.

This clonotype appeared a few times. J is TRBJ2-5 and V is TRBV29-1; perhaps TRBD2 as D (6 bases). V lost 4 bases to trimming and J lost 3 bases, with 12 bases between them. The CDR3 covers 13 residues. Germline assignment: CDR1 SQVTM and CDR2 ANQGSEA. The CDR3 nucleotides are TGCAGCGTTGCGACTAGAGGGGAAGAGACCCAGTACTTC. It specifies CSVATRGEETQYF.

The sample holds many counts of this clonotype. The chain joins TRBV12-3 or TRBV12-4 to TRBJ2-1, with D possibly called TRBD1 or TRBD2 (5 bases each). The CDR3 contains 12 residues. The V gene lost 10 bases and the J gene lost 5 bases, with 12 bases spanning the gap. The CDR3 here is CAINRGHNEQFF. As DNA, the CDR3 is TGTGCCATTAACCGGGGCCACAATGAGCAGTTCTTC.

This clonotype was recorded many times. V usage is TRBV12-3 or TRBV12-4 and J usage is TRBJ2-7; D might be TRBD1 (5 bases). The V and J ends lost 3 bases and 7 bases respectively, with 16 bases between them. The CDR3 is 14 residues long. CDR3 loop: CASSFGRESGEQYF. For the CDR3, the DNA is TGTGCCAGCAGTTTCGGCAGGGAATCCGGTGAGCAGTACTTC.

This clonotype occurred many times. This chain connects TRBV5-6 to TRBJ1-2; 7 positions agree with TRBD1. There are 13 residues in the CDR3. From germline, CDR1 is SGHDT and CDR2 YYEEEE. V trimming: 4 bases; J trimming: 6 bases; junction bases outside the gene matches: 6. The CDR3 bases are TGTGCCAGCAGCGGACAGGAGCGAAATGGCTACACCTTC. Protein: CASSGQERNGYTF.

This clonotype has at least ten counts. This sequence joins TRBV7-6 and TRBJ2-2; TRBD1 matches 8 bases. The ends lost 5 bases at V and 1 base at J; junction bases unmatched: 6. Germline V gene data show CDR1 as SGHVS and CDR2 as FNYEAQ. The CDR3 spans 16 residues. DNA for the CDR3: TGTGCCAGCAGCCCGAGACAGGGGATGAACACCGGGGAGCTGTTTTTT. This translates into CASSPRQGMNTGELFF.

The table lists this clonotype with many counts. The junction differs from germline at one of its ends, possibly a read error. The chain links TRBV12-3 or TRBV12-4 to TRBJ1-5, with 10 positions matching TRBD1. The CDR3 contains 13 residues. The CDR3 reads CASKRTGGTSQNF. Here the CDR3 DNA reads TGTGCCAGCAAGAGGACAGGGGGAACGTCCCAGAATTTT.

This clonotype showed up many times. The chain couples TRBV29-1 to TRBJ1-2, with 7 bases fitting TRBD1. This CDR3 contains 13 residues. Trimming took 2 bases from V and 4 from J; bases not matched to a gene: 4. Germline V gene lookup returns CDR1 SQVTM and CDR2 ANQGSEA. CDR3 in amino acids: CSVEWQGGYGYTF. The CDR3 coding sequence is TGCAGCGTTGAATGGCAGGGGGGCTATGGCTACACCTTC.

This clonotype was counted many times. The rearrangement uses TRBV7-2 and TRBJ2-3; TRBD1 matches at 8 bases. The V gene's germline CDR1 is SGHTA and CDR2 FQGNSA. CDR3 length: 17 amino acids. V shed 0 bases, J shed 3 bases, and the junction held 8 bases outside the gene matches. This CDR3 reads CASSLAGRTGKTDTQYF. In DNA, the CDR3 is TGTGCCAGCAGCTTAGCGGGTAGGACAGGGAAAACAGATACGCAGTATTTT.

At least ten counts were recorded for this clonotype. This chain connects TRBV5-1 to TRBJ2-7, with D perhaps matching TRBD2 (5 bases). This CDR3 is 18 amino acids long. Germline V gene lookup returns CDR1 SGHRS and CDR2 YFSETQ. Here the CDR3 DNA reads TGCGCAACCTCGGGATTCGGGTCCGCCGGCGAGAGCTCCTACGAGCAGTACTTC. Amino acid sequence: CATSGFGSAGESSYEQYF.

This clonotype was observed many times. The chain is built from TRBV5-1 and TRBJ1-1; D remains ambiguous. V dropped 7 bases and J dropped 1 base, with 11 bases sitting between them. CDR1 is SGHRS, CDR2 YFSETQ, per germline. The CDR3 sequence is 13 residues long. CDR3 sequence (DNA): TGCGCCAGCTCTCCTCTCACGAACACTGAAGCTTTCTTT. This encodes CASSPLTNTEAFF.

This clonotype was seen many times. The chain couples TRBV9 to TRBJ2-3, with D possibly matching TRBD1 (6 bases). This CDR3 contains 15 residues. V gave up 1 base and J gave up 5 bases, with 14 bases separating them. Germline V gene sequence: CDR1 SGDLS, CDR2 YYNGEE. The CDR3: CASSVRMGAGDTQYF. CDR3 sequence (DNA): TGTGCCAGCAGCGTAAGGATGGGGGCTGGAGATACGCAGTATTTT.